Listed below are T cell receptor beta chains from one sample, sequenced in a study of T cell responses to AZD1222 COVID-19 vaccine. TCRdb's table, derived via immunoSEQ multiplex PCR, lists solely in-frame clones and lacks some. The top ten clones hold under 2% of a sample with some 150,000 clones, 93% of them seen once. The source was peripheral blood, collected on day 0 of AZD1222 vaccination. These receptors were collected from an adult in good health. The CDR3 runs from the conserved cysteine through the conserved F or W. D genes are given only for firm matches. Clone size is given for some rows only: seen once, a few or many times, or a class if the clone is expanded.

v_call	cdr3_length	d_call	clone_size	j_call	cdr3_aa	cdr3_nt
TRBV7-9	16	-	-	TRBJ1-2	CASSLRRVVGEVGYTF	TGTGCCAGCAGCTTACGGAGGGTGGTGGGCGAAGTTGGCTACACCTTC
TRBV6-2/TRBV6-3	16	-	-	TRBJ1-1	CASSLRPVDRNTEAFF	TGTGCCAGCAGCCTTAGACCAGTCGACCGCAACACTGAAGCTTTCTTT
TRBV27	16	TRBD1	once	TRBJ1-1	CASSLSGTGVGTEAFF	TGTGCCAGCAGTTTATCCGGTACAGGGGTTGGGACTGAAGCTTTCTTT
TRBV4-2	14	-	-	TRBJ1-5	CASSPTESNQPQHF	TGTGCCAGCAGCCCGACGGAAAGCAATCAGCCCCAGCATTTT
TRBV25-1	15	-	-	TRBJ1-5	CASSDGGSVGQPQHF	TGTGCCAGCAGTGACGGAGGGTCAGTGGGTCAGCCCCAGCATTTT
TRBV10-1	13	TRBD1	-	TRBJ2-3	CARGGMSTDTQYF	TGCGCCAGAGGGGGCATGAGCACAGATACGCAGTATTTT
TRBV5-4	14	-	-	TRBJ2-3	CASNLGAGTDTQYF	TGTGCCAGCAACCTGGGGGCAGGCACAGATACGCAGTATTTT
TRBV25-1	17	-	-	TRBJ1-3	CASSERALGIYRNTIYF	TGTGCCAGCAGTGAAAGGGCGCTGGGAATTTATCGGAACACCATATATTTT
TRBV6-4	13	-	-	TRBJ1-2	CASSHGKDYGYTF	TGTGCCAGCAGCCACGGGAAGGACTATGGCTACACCTTC
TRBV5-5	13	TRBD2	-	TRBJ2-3	CASSRDWEGTQYF	TGTGCCAGCAGCCGTGACTGGGAGGGTACGCAGTATTTT
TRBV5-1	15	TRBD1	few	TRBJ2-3	CASSPDRGYVDTQYF	TGCGCCAGCAGCCCGGACAGGGGGTACGTAGATACGCAGTATTTT
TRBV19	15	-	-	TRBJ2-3	CASSTRLGITDTQYF	TGTGCCAGTAGTACGAGACTAGGAATAACCGATACGCAGTATTTT
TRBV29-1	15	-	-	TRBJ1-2	CSVDPRRQDNYGYTF	TGCAGCGTTGATCCGCGGCGGCAGGACAACTATGGCTACACCTTC
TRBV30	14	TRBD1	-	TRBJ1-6	CAWSGQGRNSPLHF	TGTGCCTGGAGTGGACAGGGTCGGAATTCACCCCTCCACTTT
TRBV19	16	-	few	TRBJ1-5	CASSQRGRGNNQPQHF	TGTGCCAGTAGTCAACGGGGCCGAGGGAACAATCAGCCCCAGCATTTT
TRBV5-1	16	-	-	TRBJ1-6	CASSLRVTRENSPLHF	TGCGCCAGCAGCTTGAGGGTGACAAGGGAAAATTCACCCCTCCACTTT
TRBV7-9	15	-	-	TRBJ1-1	CASSLGQGWGTEAFF	TGTGCCAGCAGCTTAGGGCAGGGGTGGGGCACTGAAGCTTTCTTT
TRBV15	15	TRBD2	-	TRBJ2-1	CATSRAAGGDGEQFF	TGTGCCACCAGCAGAGCTGCGGGAGGGGATGGGGAGCAGTTCTTC
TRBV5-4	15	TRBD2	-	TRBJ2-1	CASTPSGRRYNEQFF	TGTGCCAGCACCCCAAGCGGGAGAAGGTACAATGAGCAGTTCTTC
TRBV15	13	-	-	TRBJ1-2	CATSRGAGFGYTF	TGTGCCACCAGCAGAGGCGCAGGGTTCGGCTACACCTTC
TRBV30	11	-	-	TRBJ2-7	CAWSPTGPLYF	TGTGCCTGGAGTCCGACCGGGCCCCTGTACTTC
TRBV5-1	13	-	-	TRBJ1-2	CASSSGRDHGYTF	TGCGCCAGCAGCTCGGGGAGGGACCATGGCTACACCTTC
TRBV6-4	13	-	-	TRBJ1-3	CASSADSGNTIYF	TGTGCCAGCAGTGCAGACTCTGGAAACACCATATATTTT
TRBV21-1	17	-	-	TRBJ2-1	CASSHPGRPRCYNEQFF	TGTGCCAGCAGCCACCCGGGGAGACCGAGATGCTACAATGAGCAGTTCTTC
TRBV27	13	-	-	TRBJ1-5	CASSYDSNQPQHF	TGTGCCAGCAGTTATGATAGCAATCAGCCCCAGCATTTT
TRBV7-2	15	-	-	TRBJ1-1	CASSLIGVELLEAFF	TGTGCCAGCAGCTTAATTGGGGTGGAGTTACTTGAAGCTTTCTTT
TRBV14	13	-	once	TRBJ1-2	CASSHQGIDGYTF	TGTGCCAGCAGCCACCAGGGAATAGATGGCTACACCTTC
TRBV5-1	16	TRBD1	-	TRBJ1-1	CASSLAQGAVNTEAFF	TGCGCCAGCAGCTTAGCTCAGGGGGCAGTGAACACTGAAGCTTTCTTT
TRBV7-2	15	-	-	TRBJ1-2	CASSPDLRRSYGYTF	TGTGCCAGCAGCCCCGACTTGCGACGGTCCTATGGCTACACCTTC
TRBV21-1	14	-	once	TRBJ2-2	CASTCRWNTGELFF	TGTGCCAGCACCTGTCGGTGGAACACCGGGGAGCTGTTTTTT
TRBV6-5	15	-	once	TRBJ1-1	CASSYRGTSNTEAFF	TGTGCCAGCAGTTACCGAGGGACGTCGAACACTGAAGCTTTCTTT
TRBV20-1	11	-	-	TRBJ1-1	CSAYDGTEAFF	TGCAGTGCTTACGACGGGACAGAAGCTTTCTTT
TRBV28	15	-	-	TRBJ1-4	CASSLVRRANEKLFF	TGTGCCAGCAGTTTGGTACGCAGGGCTAATGAAAAACTGTTTTTT